Listed below are T cell receptor beta chains from one sample, sequenced in a study of CD8+ T cells in alopecia areata. The protocol was immunoSEQ multiplex PCR, while the TCRdb copy is restricted to in-frame clones and leaves out a portion. This repertoire shows around 4,800 clones, more than 50% found once; its top ten account for around 10%. Sequences were derived from skin, sampled at approximately week 36, from a patient treated with tofacitinib. These receptors all come from a human donor with alopecia areata. CDR3s leave out the opening cysteine and the closing phenylalanine or tryptophan. Each record gives: J gene, D gene, V gene, CDR3 protein. D genes are given only for firm matches.

TRBJ2-2,TRBD2,TRBV7-3,ASSFVAGGRNTGELF
TRBJ1-5,NA,TRBV18,ASSPTGNNQPQH
TRBJ2-5,TRBD1,TRBV7-9,ASSHDRGRGIQETQY
TRBJ2-4,NA,TRBV11-3,ASSLSGSGGNIQY
TRBJ2-7,NA,TRBV4-3,ASSSGDEQY
TRBJ2-3,TRBD1,TRBV7-2,ASSVLQGAWSGDTQY
TRBJ1-4,NA,TRBV30,AWSVSRARGDEKLF
TRBJ2-3,TRBD2,TRBV5-6,ASRIAGGDTQY
TRBJ2-3,TRBD2,TRBV7-2,ASSSRLASGTDTQY
TRBJ2-3,TRBD2,TRBV7-3,ASSLGTSGSYTQY
TRBJ2-3,NA,TRBV5-1,ASSLGRSTDTQY
TRBJ2-3,NA,TRBV19,ASSIRDQTHTQY
NA,TRBD1,TRBV30,AGSGTGTYRSSYEQY
TRBJ1-4,TRBD1,TRBV2,ASSQTGGADEKLF
TRBJ2-1,TRBD1,TRBV19,ASKGQNEQF
TRBJ2-1,NA,TRBV19,ASSIRGTEQF
TRBJ2-1,NA,TRBV7-9,AGDAGHASEQF
TRBJ2-1,TRBD2,TRBV4-1,ASSQGPASGAYNEQF
TRBJ2-7,TRBD1,TRBV5-5,ASSSGPGQVYEQY
TRBJ1-1,NA,TRBV6-6,ASSLVPYSF
TRBJ2-4,NA,TRBV25-1,ASSEGSKNIQY
TRBJ2-7,NA,TRBV6-6,ASTRNGGDEQY
TRBJ2-7,NA,TRBV18,ASSPSLTYEQY
TRBJ2-1,NA,TRBV30,AWSADGGQLTEQF
TRBJ2-5,TRBD1,TRBV2,ASSEDRGSRETQY
TRBJ2-2,NA,TRBV7-3,ASSQNSVGNTGELF
TRBJ2-7,NA,TRBV5-1,ASSLKSLTYEQY
TRBJ1-1,NA,TRBV18,ASSPLGGTEAF
TRBJ2-7,TRBD2,TRBV7-9,ASSHGTSGGYEQY